These T cell receptor beta chains were read from a single sample in a study of T-cell memory formation after mild COVID-19. TCRdb re-analysed the 5' RACE reads in MiXCR, keeping a single row per CDR3 protein. This sample has 92,000 or so distinct CDR3 sequences; roughly 16% occur once, and the top ten carry around two fifths. The source material was PBMCs or a T cell subset sorted from them (not recorded which). The receptor set was obtained from a man aged 18 to 35 who had mild COVID-19 (a few samples of this study predate the infection). Cell type and time point are not known. Both conserved end residues are part of each CDR3. A D gene is named only where the DNA matches it firmly. Clone size is stated in some rows and not others, as once, few, many or a class when expanded.

cdr3_aa cdr3_nt v_call clone_size j_call d_call
CASSYLVDNEQFF TGTGCCAGCAGTTACTTGGTGGACAATGAGCAGTTCTTC TRBV6-6 NA TRBJ2-1 NA
CASSSSGLAGGDEQFF TGTGCCAGCAGCTCTTCGGGACTAGCGGGGGGAGATGAGCAGTTCTTC TRBV5-5 few TRBJ2-1 TRBD2
CASSVPGRTLRGTDTQYF TGTGCCAGCAGTGTCCCCGGGAGAACGCTTCGCGGCACAGATACGCAGTATTTT TRBV2 few TRBJ2-3 NA
CASSFISGGAPNEQFF TGTGCCAGCAGCTTTATTAGCGGGGGGGCCCCCAATGAGCAGTTCTTC TRBV5-4 NA TRBJ2-1 TRBD2
CASSPGAGHYEQYF TGCGCCAGCAGCCCGGGGGCAGGGCACTACGAGCAGTACTTC TRBV5-1 NA TRBJ2-7 NA
CSANVPGQGLGTEAFF TGCAGTGCCAACGTCCCGGGACAGGGTCTGGGGACTGAAGCTTTCTTT TRBV20-1 NA TRBJ1-1 TRBD1
CASSQDRQGGADTQYF TGCGCCAGCAGCCAAGATCGCCAAGGGGGCGCAGATACGCAGTATTTT TRBV4-1 few TRBJ2-3 TRBD1
CASSQRWGNTEAFF TGCGCCAGCAGCCAACGGTGGGGGAACACTGAAGCTTTCTTT TRBV4-1 few TRBJ1-1 NA
CASSLGSHNEQFF TGTGCCAGCAGCTTAGGGTCACACAATGAGCAGTTCTTC TRBV7-9 NA TRBJ2-1 NA
CASSPQGPVHEQYF TGTGCCAGCTCACCTCAGGGACCGGTCCACGAGCAGTACTTC TRBV18 many TRBJ2-7 NA
CASSLLTGLAKNIQYF TGTGCCAGCAGCTTACTAACAGGGTTAGCCAAAAACATTCAGTACTTC TRBV7-9 few TRBJ2-4 NA
CASSQELYRYSPLHF TGCGCCAGCAGCCAAGAGTTGTACAGATATTCACCCCTCCACTTT TRBV4-1 NA TRBJ1-6 NA
CSATGQGDYEQYF TGCAGTGCTACCGGACAGGGCGACTACGAGCAGTACTTC TRBV20-1 few TRBJ2-7 TRBD1
CSVEGTLDSSTDTQYF TGCAGCGTTGAAGGAACCTTGGACAGTAGCACAGATACGCAGTATTTT TRBV29-1 NA TRBJ2-3 NA
CASSVDTTLAGGLGTQYF TGTGCCAGCAGCGTAGACACGACTCTCGCGGGGGGGCTGGGTACGCAGTATTTT TRBV9 NA TRBJ2-3 TRBD2
CAWGTGTGANVLTF TGTGCCTGGGGGACAGGGACTGGGGCCAACGTCCTGACTTTC TRBV30 NA TRBJ2-6 TRBD1
CASGLVLTGSSQPQHF TGTGCTAGTGGTTTGGTTTTAACAGGGTCGTCTCAGCCCCAGCATTTT TRBV12-5 NA TRBJ1-5 NA
CSARDGITLANYGYTF TGCAGTGCTAGAGATGGGATTACGCTAGCTAACTATGGCTACACCTTC TRBV20-1 NA TRBJ1-2 NA
CATSEPGIYGYTF TGTGCCACCAGTGAGCCCGGAATTTATGGCTACACCTTC TRBV24-1 NA TRBJ1-2 NA
CASSQEMGAVTDTQYF TGCGCCAGCAGCCAAGAGATGGGGGCAGTTACAGATACGCAGTATTTT TRBV4-3 many TRBJ2-3 NA
CASSLTLAGSSTDTQYF TGTGCCAGCAGCTTAACACTAGCGGGGTCCAGCACAGATACGCAGTATTTT TRBV7-3 NA TRBJ2-3 TRBD2
CASSLGGAYNDQFF TGTGCCAGCAGCTTGGGGGGAGCCTACAATGATCAGTTCTTC TRBV27 NA TRBJ2-1 NA
CSANSGQAVPDTQYF TGCAGTGCAAACTCGGGACAGGCAGTCCCAGATACGCAGTATTTT TRBV20-1 few TRBJ2-3 TRBD1
CASSPEAGNEQFF TGTGCCAGCAGCCCTGAGGCTGGGAATGAGCAGTTCTTC TRBV4-2 few TRBJ2-1 NA
CASSLRVLSSANEKLFF TGCGCCAGCAGCTTGAGGGTGCTTTCGTCTGCAAATGAAAAACTGTTTTTT TRBV5-1 NA TRBJ1-4 NA
CASSQAGGPQPQHF TGCGCCAGCAGCCAAGCCGGGGGGCCTCAGCCCCAGCATTTT TRBV4-1 few TRBJ1-5 NA
CASSPTPSGELFF TGTGCCAGCAGCCCGACCCCATCCGGGGAGCTGTTTTTT TRBV6-5 NA TRBJ2-2 NA
CSARARDRGYSYEQYF TGCAGTGCTAGAGCCCGGGACAGGGGGTACTCCTACGAGCAGTACTTC TRBV20-1 few TRBJ2-7 TRBD1
CAWIKGGIQYF TGTGCCTGGATCAAGGGGGGTATTCAGTACTTC TRBV30 few TRBJ2-4 NA
CASSTGQVWADTQYF TGTGCCAGCAGTACCGGACAGGTTTGGGCAGATACGCAGTATTTT TRBV6-6 NA TRBJ2-3 TRBD1
CASSPNFGADTQYF TGTGCCAGCAGCCCCAACTTCGGCGCAGATACGCAGTATTTT TRBV7-2 NA TRBJ2-3 NA
CASSEDSMTGYGYTF TGTGCCAGCAGTGAAGACAGCATGACTGGATATGGCTACACCTTC TRBV2 NA TRBJ1-2 NA
CASSLSTGKHYGYTF TGTGCCAGCAGCTTGTCTACAGGGAAGCACTATGGCTACACCTTC TRBV7-9 NA TRBJ1-2 NA
CASSYEDEQFF TGTGCCAGCAGTTACGAGGATGAGCAGTTCTTC TRBV6-2/TRBV6-3 NA TRBJ2-1 NA
CASSRHDPWAEAFF TGTGCCAGCAGCCGACACGATCCTTGGGCTGAAGCTTTCTTT TRBV7-9 few TRBJ1-1 NA